This paragraph reports one TCR beta chain. TEMRA cells underwent FACS enrichment and CD8+ and CD4+ T cells underwent negative isolation. The entry originates in a study of CD8 T cells in Susac syndrome. The CDR3 length is 15 residues. V lost 0 bases and J lost 4, with 9 bases in between. Germline lookup yields CDR1 LGHNA and CDR2 YSLEER. The RNA input was roughly 0.45 to 1 ug, and it was reverse transcribed with random hexamers. MiXCR, run by TCRdb on the immunoSEQ multiplex PCR reads, gives a single entry per CDR3 protein. The sample has approximately 180,000 distinct CDR3 sequences; 90% to 96% are singletons.

This clonotype was sampled from a human donor with multiple sclerosis. V and J are TRBV4-3 and TRBJ2-2; no clear D. The sequencing sample was made of CD4+ T cells from PBMCs. The CDR3 DNA reads as TGCGCCAGCAGCCAAGACGGAAGGGTCACCGGGGAGCTGTTTTTT. It translates to CASSQDGRVTGELFF.